Presented here are 24 T cell receptor beta chains from one specimen sequenced in a study of T cell changes during pregnancy in multiple sclerosis. The protocol was immunoSEQ multiplex PCR, while the TCRdb copy is restricted to in-frame clones and leaves out a portion. Of approximately 24,000 clones listed, 90% are singletons. The specimen comprised CD8+ T cells from peripheral blood mononuclear cells, sampled in the third trimester of pregnancy. All receptors come from a female donor in good health, enrolled as a control in a pregnancy study.

The V and J genes are TRBV28 and TRBJ2-1; D remains unclear. The germline V gene encodes CDR1 MDHEN and CDR2 SYDVKM. This CDR3 is 14 amino acids long. Trimming cost V 5 bases and J 5 bases, with 13 bases left between them. DNA for the CDR3: TGTGCCAGCAGTCGCCCCGGCGGCAACAATGAGCAGTTCTTC. Encoded protein: CASSRPGGNNEQFF.

The rearrangement links TRBV19 to TRBJ1-5; the D is unclear. Germline CDR1 and CDR2: LNHDA and SQIVND (reference sequence). Trimming removed 11 bases at V and 1 base at J, with 9 bases between. The CDR3 extends over 12 amino acids. The CDR3 loop is CAGGVSNQPQHF. In DNA, the CDR3 is TGTGCCGGCGGGGTAAGCAATCAGCCCCAGCATTTT. Full variable domain (missing parts from reference TRBV19 and TRBJ1-5): DGGITQSPKYLFRKEGQNVTLSCEQNLNHDAMYWYRQDPGQGLRLIYYSQIVNDFQKGDIAEGYSVSREKKESFPLTVTSAQKNPTAFYLCAGGVSNQPQHFGDGTRLSIL.

V is TRBV11-2 and J is TRBJ2-7; weak D call: TRBD1 (6 bases). Germline V gene sequence: CDR1 SGHAT, CDR2 FQNNGV. This CDR3 is 15 amino acids long. V was cut by 5 bases and J by 3 bases, with 17 bases left in between. In nucleotides, the CDR3 is TGTGCCAGCAGCCTAGCACAGGGCCCCATCTACGAGCAGTACTTC. Amino acids: CASSLAQGPIYEQYF.

The chain employs TRBV27 and TRBJ1-2; maybe TRBD1 (6 bases). CDR1 is MNHEY, CDR2 SMNVEV, per germline (reference sequence). V lost 4 bases and J lost 7, with 13 bases in between. This CDR3 spans 13 amino acids. The CDR3 sequence: CASSSGVRGGYTF. For the CDR3, the DNA is TGTGCCAGCAGTTCAGGGGTGAGGGGTGGCTACACCTTC.

This clone showed up just once. J is TRBJ2-1 and V is TRBV7-9, with a possible D match to TRBD2 (5 bases). The V gene's germline CDR1 is SEHNR and CDR2 FQNEAQ (reference sequence). The CDR3 contains 16 residues. The V end lost 2 bases, the J end lost 6 bases, and 17 bases lay between the germline ends. CDR3 sequence: CASSLRERGPLNEQFF. The CDR3 DNA reads as TGTGCCAGCAGCTTACGGGAAAGAGGGCCTCTCAATGAGCAGTTCTTC.

This clone was detected a few times. J is TRBJ2-7 and V is TRBV6-1, with 8 bases lining up with TRBD2. Unmatched junction bases numbered 3, after V lost 1 base and J lost 1 base. This CDR3 comprises 15 residues. In germline, CDR1 is MNHNS, CDR2 SASEGT. This chain's CDR3 is CASSEDGGASYEQYF. The CDR3 DNA reads as TGTGCCAGCAGTGAAGACGGGGGGGCATCCTACGAGCAGTACTTC.

The chain joins TRBV30 to TRBJ1-1; 7 bases are a match to TRBD1. The CDR3 spans 13 residues. The V gene's germline CDR1 is GTSNPN and CDR2 SVGIG (reference sequence). Trimming at V came to 1 base and at J to 3 bases, leaving 2 bases not matched to a gene. The CDR3 DNA reads TGTGCCTGGAGTGGAACAGGGGACACTGAAGCTTTCTTT. It yields the protein CAWSGTGDTEAFF.

With regard to this clone: The same CDR3 also results from other DNA sequences found in this sample. The chain carries TRBV28 and TRBJ1-5; 8 bases match TRBD1. The CDR3 sequence is 16 residues long. J was trimmed by 2 bases and V by 6 bases; bases with no gene match: 9. Germline CDR1 and CDR2: MDHEN and SYDVKM. The CDR3 sequence is CASRGDRGRGNQPQHF. CDR3 coding DNA: TGTGCCAGCAGGGGAGACAGGGGAAGGGGCAATCAGCCCCAGCATTTT.

J is TRBJ2-5 and V is TRBV10-1; TRBD2 agrees at 9 bases. Trimming removed 0 bases from V and 3 bases from J; junction bases left unmatched: 11. Germline values: CDR1 WNHNN, CDR2 SYGVQD (reference sequence). The CDR3 extends over 18 amino acids. The CDR3 spells CASSESSASGGFKETQYF. CDR3 sequence (DNA): TGCGCCAGCAGTGAGTCGTCGGCCAGCGGGGGGTTTAAAGAGACCCAGTACTTC.

The rearrangement uses TRBV4-1 and TRBJ2-7; TRBD2 is a possible D gene (6 bases). There are 16 residues in the CDR3. CDR1 and CDR2 from the germline V gene are MGHRA and YSYEKL. Trimming shortened V by 3 bases and J by 5 bases, and 20 bases separated the two germline ends. Here the CDR3 DNA reads TGCGCCAGCAGCCACAATTTCTTGCTAGCGAACCACGAGCAGTACTTC. It codes for CASSHNFLLANHEQYF.

This CDR3 is CAWSSPGESSYEQYF. CDR3 coding DNA: TGTGCCTGGAGTTCTCCAGGGGAGTCGTCCTACGAGCAGTACTTC. The chain recombines TRBV30 with TRBJ2-7; D might be TRBD1 (6 bases). V was cut by 2 bases and J by 1 base, with 15 bases left in between. Germline V gives CDR1 GTSNPN, CDR2 SVGIG (reference sequence). The CDR3 has 15 amino acids.

The chain links TRBV6-4 to TRBJ2-3; TRBD2 matches 10 bases. The V gene end was trimmed by 6 bases and the J gene end by 1 base; junction bases not matched to a gene: 4. The CDR3 has 15 amino acids. CDR1 and CDR2 from the germline V gene are MRHNA and SNTAGT. CDR3 nucleotides: TGTGCCAGCAGCGCAACTAGCGGGGGCACAGATACGCAGTATTTT. This codes for CASSATSGGTDTQYF.

This sequence joins TRBV27 and TRBJ1-2; 10 nucleotides agree with TRBD1. The CDR3 is 15 residues long. Losses at the gene ends were 2 bases for V and 7 bases for J; bases not matched to a gene: 7. The V gene's germline CDR1 is MNHEY and CDR2 SMNVEV (reference sequence). In DNA, the CDR3 is TGTGCCAGCAGTTTAGTGACAGGGGGCATTCGTGGCTACACCTTC. Amino acids: CASSLVTGGIRGYTF.

The gene calls are TRBV5-8 and TRBJ2-6, with a possible D match to TRBD1 (5 bases). CDR1 and CDR2 from the germline V gene are SGHTS and YDEGEE. The CDR3 contains 17 residues. V dropped 4 bases and J dropped 0 bases, with 14 bases sitting between them. The CDR3 here is CASSPDWGASGANVLTF. In DNA, the CDR3 is TGTGCCAGCAGCCCCGACTGGGGCGCCTCTGGGGCCAACGTCCTGACTTTC. The variable domain in full, completed from reference TRBV5-8 and TRBJ2-6, reads EAGVTQSPTHLIKTRGQQATLRCSPISGHTSVYWYQQALGLGLQFLLWYDEGEERNRGNFPPRFSGRQFPNYSSELNVNALELEDSALYLCASSPDWGASGANVLTFGAGSRLTVL.

The chain has TRBV2 and TRBJ2-1; 11 nucleotides agree with TRBD2. V trimming: 5 bases; J trimming: 4 bases; junction bases outside the gene matches: 1. Looked up from germline, CDR1 is SNHLY and CDR2 is FYNNEI. The CDR3 length is 14 residues. Here the CDR3 DNA reads TGTGCCAGCAGTACTAGCGGGGGTTACAATGAGCAGTTCTTC. Its translation is CASSTSGGYNEQFF.

V and J are TRBV6-7 and TRBJ1-1; D is perhaps TRBD1 (5 bases). TRBV6-7 is treated as an ORF (open reading frame) with a function not yet certain. This CDR3 spans 15 amino acids. Trimming shortened V by 2 bases and J by 3 bases, and 13 bases separated the two germline ends. The CDR3 region has the DNA TGTGCCAGCAGTTACGGGGGGGAGATGGACACTGAAGCTTTCTTT. Translation gives CASSYGGEMDTEAFF.

V is TRBV7-6 and J is TRBJ2-2; D possibly corresponds to TRBD1 (5 bases). Germline V CDR1 and CDR2: SGHVS, FNYEAQ. This CDR3 is built from 18 residues. The V end lost 5 bases, the J end lost 5 bases, and 24 bases lay between the germline ends. The CDR3 region has the DNA TGTGCCAGCAGCCCGTTGACCGGGCCCCAGGGATTTACCGGGGAGCTGTTTTTT. This encodes CASSPLTGPQGFTGELFF.

The V call is TRBV19, the J call TRBJ2-1, with TRBD1 identical over 10 bases. The germline V gene has CDR1 LNHDA and CDR2 SQIVND (reference sequence). The J segment lost 5 bases and the V segment lost 0 bases, leaving 7 bases of the junction unmatched. The CDR3 runs to 17 residues. The CDR3, as DNA: TGTGCCAGTAGTATAGATGCTGGGGACAGGGGCGACAATGAGCAGTTCTTC. Protein: CASSIDAGDRGDNEQFF.

The chain employs TRBV6-5 and TRBJ2-7; tentative D call: TRBD2 (6 bases). This CDR3 region has 11 residues. CDR1 is MNHEY and CDR2 is SVGAGI in the germline V gene. The V end was cut by 8 bases, the J end by 4 bases, with 9 bases between. CDR3 sequence reads: CASGRLYEQYF. The CDR3 nucleotides are TGTGCCAGCGGGAGGTTATACGAGCAGTACTTC.

The V call is TRBV28, the J call TRBJ2-7; a weak D match, TRBD2 (6 bases). Germline V CDR1 and CDR2: MDHEN, SYDVKM. The CDR3 sequence is 15 residues long. Trimming took 3 bases from V and 0 from J, leaving 12 bases between them. The DNA for the CDR3 is TGTGCCAGCAGTTTCCGGGGGACGGTCTCCTACGAGCAGTACTTC. This translates into CASSFRGTVSYEQYF.

This clone was counted a few times. This rearrangement joins TRBV9 to TRBJ2-3, with 9 nucleotides matching TRBD2. Germline assignment: CDR1 SGDLS and CDR2 YYNGEE. This CDR3 is 17 amino acids long. Trimming cost V 0 bases and J 2 bases; bases outside gene matches: 7. The CDR3 protein is CASSVVDSGGHTDTQYF. The CDR3 DNA is TGTGCCAGCAGCGTAGTCGATAGCGGGGGCCACACAGATACGCAGTATTTT.

This chain links TRBV7-8 with TRBJ2-2; 7 nucleotides align to TRBD1. The CDR3 extends over 17 amino acids. Germline CDR1 and CDR2: SGHVS and FQNEAQ. Trimming cost V 1 base and J 1 base; bases outside gene matches: 6. CDR3 amino acids: CASSLETGVGNTGELFF. The CDR3 DNA follows: TGTGCCAGCAGCTTAGAAACAGGGGTGGGGAACACCGGGGAGCTGTTTTTT.

The chain joins TRBV7-2 to TRBJ2-1, with 9 bases matching TRBD2. This CDR3 comprises 15 residues. Per the germline V gene, CDR1 is SGHTA and CDR2 is FQGNSA. With V trimmed by 3 bases and J by 2 bases, 2 bases remained unmatched. DNA of the CDR3: TGTGCCAGCAGCTTGACTAGCGGTCCCTACAATGAGCAGTTCTTC. It yields the protein CASSLTSGPYNEQFF.

This chain joins TRBV5-1 and TRBJ2-3; D is unclear. There are 14 residues in the CDR3. Trimming removed 1 base at V and 2 bases at J, with 8 bases between. Germline CDR1 is SGHRS and CDR2 is YFSETQ. The DNA for the CDR3 is TGCGCCAGCAGCTTGAAACTTCCCACAGATACGCAGTATTTT. This sequence encodes CASSLKLPTDTQYF. The full variable domain, its missing parts supplied by reference TRBV5-1 and TRBJ2-3, is KAGVTQTPRYLIKTRGQQVTLSCSPISGHRSVSWYQQTPGQGLQFLFEYFSETQRNKGNFPGRFSGRQFSNSRSEMNVSTLELGDSALYLCASSLKLPTDTQYFGPGTRLTVL.